The rows below give T cell receptor beta chains drawn from one sample of a study of beta chain features in type 1 diabetes. Generated by immunoSEQ multiplex PCR, the TCRdb table keeps only in-frame clones and is missing some. The top ten hold more than 6.5% of the sample, which has 250,000 to 350,000 clones, 11% to 15% seen once. Sequenced: central memory CD4+ T cells from blood. All receptors derive from a man aged 25-45 years in good health. Both conserved end residues are part of each CDR3. D genes are given only for firm matches. The size entry is marked missing in some rows and otherwise reads once, few, many or a size class.

v_gene: TRBV9; j_gene: TRBJ1-6; d_gene: -; abundance: few; CDR3nt: TGTGCCAGCAGCGTGGGCGGAAGCTATAATTCACCCCTCCACTTT; CDR3aa: CASSVGGSYNSPLHF
v_gene: TRBV4-3; j_gene: TRBJ2-5; d_gene: -; abundance: -; CDR3nt: TGCGCCAGCAGCCAAGACAGGTTCAAAGAGACCCAGTACTTC; CDR3aa: CASSQDRFKETQYF
v_gene: TRBV10-3; j_gene: TRBJ2-3; d_gene: -; abundance: -; CDR3nt: TGTGCCAGCAGTAACCTCCCGGACAGCTTCACAGATACGCAGTATTTT; CDR3aa: CASSNLPDSFTDTQYF
v_gene: TRBV7-9; j_gene: TRBJ2-3; d_gene: TRBD2; abundance: few; CDR3nt: TGTGCCAGCAGCTTAGCGCTAGCGGGAGTTGAGACAGATACGCAGTATTTT; CDR3aa: CASSLALAGVETDTQYF
v_gene: TRBV13; j_gene: TRBJ1-5; d_gene: -; abundance: few; CDR3nt: TGTGCCAGCAGCTTAGGTCGGCAGGGATATCAGCCCCAGCATTTT; CDR3aa: CASSLGRQGYQPQHF
v_gene: TRBV28; j_gene: TRBJ2-2; d_gene: TRBD2; abundance: few; CDR3nt: TGTGCCACCAGGCGGGGGGAGAGCGGGGAGCTGTTTTTT; CDR3aa: CATRRGESGELFF
v_gene: TRBV19; j_gene: TRBJ2-5; d_gene: -; abundance: -; CDR3nt: TGTGCCAGTAGTATAGATTGGGGGACGACCCAGTACTTC; CDR3aa: CASSIDWGTTQYF
v_gene: TRBV7-2; j_gene: TRBJ2-3; d_gene: -; abundance: -; CDR3nt: TGTGCCAGCAGCTTAATAGGACAGCACACAGATACGCAGTATTTT; CDR3aa: CASSLIGQHTDTQYF
v_gene: TRBV5-1; j_gene: TRBJ2-5; d_gene: TRBD1; abundance: few; CDR3nt: TGCGCCAGCAGCTCGGACAGGGTTTACGAGACCCAGTACTTC; CDR3aa: CASSSDRVYETQYF
v_gene: TRBV7-8; j_gene: TRBJ2-1; d_gene: TRBD2; abundance: -; CDR3nt: TGTGCCAGCAGCCCGGGGACTAGCAATTCCTACAATGAGCAGTTCTTC; CDR3aa: CASSPGTSNSYNEQFF
v_gene: TRBV7-3; j_gene: TRBJ2-1; d_gene: -; abundance: -; CDR3nt: TGTGCCAGCAGCTCGTGGGACCTAGCCGAAGATTTCTACAATGAGCAGTTCTTC; CDR3aa: CASSSWDLAEDFYNEQFF
v_gene: TRBV6-5; j_gene: TRBJ2-3; d_gene: -; abundance: -; CDR3nt: TGTGCCAGCAGTTTTCAGGGTTTGCGCACAGATACGCAGTATTTT; CDR3aa: CASSFQGLRTDTQYF
v_gene: TRBV18; j_gene: TRBJ2-5; d_gene: -; abundance: few; CDR3nt: TGTGCCAGCTCACCACCGGTGAACCAAGAGACCCAGTACTTC; CDR3aa: CASSPPVNQETQYF
v_gene: TRBV7-2; j_gene: TRBJ2-4; d_gene: TRBD2; abundance: many; CDR3nt: TGTGCCAGCAGCTTAGATCATCTTTCCGGCGGGAGGCCTCAGTACTTC; CDR3aa: CASSLDHLSGGRPQYF
v_gene: TRBV6-5; j_gene: TRBJ1-1; d_gene: -; abundance: -; CDR3nt: TGTGCCAGCAGCCGACAAGGTTGGCGTAACACTGAAGCTTTCTTT; CDR3aa: CASSRQGWRNTEAFF
v_gene: TRBV9; j_gene: TRBJ2-2; d_gene: -; abundance: -; CDR3nt: TGTGCCAGCAGCCGGAGGGCCGGGGAGCTGTTTTTT; CDR3aa: CASSRRAGELFF
v_gene: TRBV5-4; j_gene: TRBJ2-2; d_gene: TRBD1; abundance: few; CDR3nt: TGTGCCAGCAGCCAGGGGGATTTGGTCACCGGGGAGCTGTTTTTT; CDR3aa: CASSQGDLVTGELFF
v_gene: TRBV9; j_gene: TRBJ2-1; d_gene: TRBD1; abundance: many; CDR3nt: TGTGCCAGCAGCGTAGTCCCGGGACAGAACAATGAGCAGTTCTTC; CDR3aa: CASSVVPGQNNEQFF
v_gene: TRBV10-3; j_gene: TRBJ2-5; d_gene: -; abundance: few; CDR3nt: TGTGCCATCAGTGAGGGCGATAGTCGAAAGACCCAGTACTTC; CDR3aa: CAISEGDSRKTQYF
v_gene: TRBV21-1; j_gene: TRBJ2-7; d_gene: -; abundance: -; CDR3nt: TGTGCCAGCAGCAAAACATGCGACAGGCCCTACGAGCAGTACTTC; CDR3aa: CASSKTCDRPYEQYF
v_gene: TRBV6-1; j_gene: TRBJ2-3; d_gene: -; abundance: once; CDR3nt: TGTGCCAGCAGCCCAGGAGGGGGAGGGCGTTATACGCAGTATTTT; CDR3aa: CASSPGGGGRYTQYF
v_gene: TRBV5-4; j_gene: TRBJ2-1; d_gene: TRBD1; abundance: few; CDR3nt: TGTGCCAGCAGCCCCCCTGAGGGACAGAGATCCAATGAGCAGTTCTTC; CDR3aa: CASSPPEGQRSNEQFF
v_gene: TRBV4-3; j_gene: TRBJ2-3; d_gene: -; abundance: -; CDR3nt: TGCGCCAGCAGCCAAGATCTAGGGCGGTGGCGATTCACAGATACGCAGTATTTT; CDR3aa: CASSQDLGRWRFTDTQYF
v_gene: TRBV7-9; j_gene: TRBJ2-7; d_gene: -; abundance: -; CDR3nt: TGTGCCAGCAGTCCGGCAGGGTGGTACGAGCAGTACTTC; CDR3aa: CASSPAGWYEQYF
v_gene: TRBV5-6; j_gene: TRBJ1-2; d_gene: -; abundance: few; CDR3nt: TGTGCCAGCAGCCAGGACAGACCCGGTACAGCTAACTATGGCTACACCTTC; CDR3aa: CASSQDRPGTANYGYTF
v_gene: TRBV5-6; j_gene: TRBJ1-5; d_gene: -; abundance: few; CDR3nt: TGTGCCAGCAGCTTGGGCGGGACAAACAATCAGCCCCAGCATTTT; CDR3aa: CASSLGGTNNQPQHF
v_gene: TRBV11-2; j_gene: TRBJ1-5; d_gene: TRBD1; abundance: few; CDR3nt: TGTGCCAGCAGGAACAGGGAGGGGGCGAAGCAGCCCCAGCATTTT; CDR3aa: CASRNREGAKQPQHF
v_gene: TRBV2; j_gene: TRBJ2-7; d_gene: -; abundance: few; CDR3nt: TGTGCCAGCCACCGGGTCGATAGCTCCTACGAGCAGTACTTC; CDR3aa: CASHRVDSSYEQYF
v_gene: TRBV5-5; j_gene: TRBJ1-6; d_gene: TRBD1; abundance: medium-sized; CDR3nt: TGTGCCACCAAGACAGGGGGTCTTGGCCTCCATTCACCCCTCCACTTT; CDR3aa: CATKTGGLGLHSPLHF
v_gene: TRBV7-7; j_gene: TRBJ2-3; d_gene: -; abundance: few; CDR3nt: TGTGCCAGCAGCTCGACCGCAGATACGCAGTATTTT; CDR3aa: CASSSTADTQYF
v_gene: TRBV14; j_gene: TRBJ2-2; d_gene: -; abundance: -; CDR3nt: TGTGCCAGCAGCTTGAGGGCGTTACACGGGGAGCTGTTTTTT; CDR3aa: CASSLRALHGELFF
v_gene: TRBV9; j_gene: TRBJ2-3; d_gene: -; abundance: -; CDR3nt: TGTGCCAGCAGCCCCTTCGGTTTAAGCACAGATACGCAGTATTTT; CDR3aa: CASSPFGLSTDTQYF
v_gene: TRBV2; j_gene: TRBJ1-1; d_gene: -; abundance: few; CDR3nt: TGTGCCAGCACAGCCATGAACACTGAAGCTTTCTTT; CDR3aa: CASTAMNTEAFF
v_gene: TRBV7-2; j_gene: TRBJ1-2; d_gene: -; abundance: -; CDR3nt: TGTGCCAGCAGCTTACGTATGGCAGGGGATGGCTACACCTTC; CDR3aa: CASSLRMAGDGYTF
v_gene: TRBV7-2; j_gene: TRBJ2-5; d_gene: -; abundance: few; CDR3nt: TGTGCCAGCGCCCCCGGGACTCCTTATCAAGAGACCCAGTACTTC; CDR3aa: CASAPGTPYQETQYF
v_gene: TRBV6-5; j_gene: TRBJ2-5; d_gene: -; abundance: -; CDR3nt: TGTGCCAGCAGTTACTCGACAACGGGGAGGGAGACCCAGTACTTC; CDR3aa: CASSYSTTGRETQYF
v_gene: TRBV7-3; j_gene: TRBJ2-1; d_gene: -; abundance: -; CDR3nt: TGTGCCAGCTCGTACAGCATCAATGAGCAGTTCTTC; CDR3aa: CASSYSINEQFF
v_gene: TRBV7-8; j_gene: TRBJ2-1; d_gene: TRBD2; abundance: many; CDR3nt: TGTGCCAGCAGCGTCAGATCCGGGACTAGCGGACACAATGAGCAGTTCTTC; CDR3aa: CASSVRSGTSGHNEQFF
v_gene: TRBV5-4; j_gene: TRBJ2-2; d_gene: TRBD2; abundance: few; CDR3nt: TGTGCCAGCAGCAAAGCGGGAGCGGGCACCGGGGAGCTGTTTTTT; CDR3aa: CASSKAGAGTGELFF
v_gene: TRBV27; j_gene: TRBJ1-2; d_gene: TRBD1; abundance: -; CDR3nt: TGTGCCAGCAGTTCACAGACAGGGAGCATCGACTATGGCTACACCTTC; CDR3aa: CASSSQTGSIDYGYTF
v_gene: TRBV7-8; j_gene: TRBJ2-5; d_gene: TRBD1; abundance: -; CDR3nt: TGTGCCAGCAGCCTAATCCCCGGGACAGGGGTTAGAGAGACCCAGTACTTC; CDR3aa: CASSLIPGTGVRETQYF
v_gene: TRBV27; j_gene: TRBJ2-3; d_gene: TRBD2; abundance: few; CDR3nt: TGTGCCAGCAGTAGACCTATAGCGGGGTCTAGCACAGATACGCAGTATTTT; CDR3aa: CASSRPIAGSSTDTQYF
v_gene: TRBV10-3; j_gene: TRBJ1-1; d_gene: TRBD1; abundance: -; CDR3nt: TGTGCCATCAGTGAGGACAGGGCCATGAACACTGAAGCTTTCTTT; CDR3aa: CAISEDRAMNTEAFF
v_gene: TRBV5-1; j_gene: TRBJ2-2; d_gene: TRBD2; abundance: -; CDR3nt: TGCGCCAGCAGCTTGCTAGCGGGTGACACCGGGGAGCTGTTTTTT; CDR3aa: CASSLLAGDTGELFF
v_gene: TRBV5-4; j_gene: TRBJ2-3; d_gene: TRBD1; abundance: -; CDR3nt: TGTGCCAGCAGACGACACGGGACAGCTAGCACAGATACGCAGTATTTT; CDR3aa: CASRRHGTASTDTQYF
v_gene: TRBV7-6; j_gene: TRBJ2-1; d_gene: TRBD1; abundance: few; CDR3nt: TGTGCCAGCAGCCCCCAGGATAAGACAGGGTATGAGCAGTTCTTC; CDR3aa: CASSPQDKTGYEQFF
v_gene: TRBV27; j_gene: TRBJ1-5; d_gene: TRBD1; abundance: few; CDR3nt: TGTGCCAGCAGTTTACAGGGGGTGAATCAGCCCCAGCATTTT; CDR3aa: CASSLQGVNQPQHF
v_gene: TRBV7-8; j_gene: TRBJ2-5; d_gene: -; abundance: -; CDR3nt: TGTGCCAGCTCGGGAGAGACCCAGTACTTC; CDR3aa: CASSGETQYF
v_gene: TRBV25-1; j_gene: TRBJ2-1; d_gene: -; abundance: few; CDR3nt: TGTGCCAGCAGCCGTGGGTATCATGAGCAGTTCTTC; CDR3aa: CASSRGYHEQFF
v_gene: TRBV5-4; j_gene: TRBJ1-1; d_gene: -; abundance: few; CDR3nt: TGTGCCAGCAGCTTGGGTGACAGGTCGAAAGCTTTCTTT; CDR3aa: CASSLGDRSKAFF
v_gene: TRBV7-2; j_gene: TRBJ1-2; d_gene: -; abundance: -; CDR3nt: TGTGCCAGCAGCTACGTTAACTATGGCTACACCTTC; CDR3aa: CASSYVNYGYTF
v_gene: TRBV6-1; j_gene: TRBJ2-3; d_gene: -; abundance: few; CDR3nt: TGTGCCATCACAGAGGGGGGAAGCACAGATACGCAGTATTTT; CDR3aa: CAITEGGSTDTQYF
v_gene: TRBV2; j_gene: TRBJ2-3; d_gene: -; abundance: few; CDR3nt: TGTGCCAGCAGTGAAGCGGGGCTCGGGGTGGATACGCAGTATTTT; CDR3aa: CASSEAGLGVDTQYF
v_gene: TRBV25-1; j_gene: TRBJ1-6; d_gene: -; abundance: -; CDR3nt: TGTGCCAGCAGTGAATACCCAGGGAGGTACTCACCCCTCCACTTT; CDR3aa: CASSEYPGRYSPLHF
v_gene: TRBV25-1; j_gene: TRBJ1-5; d_gene: TRBD1; abundance: few; CDR3nt: TGTGCCAGCAGGGGACAGGGGACGAATCAGCCCCAGCATTTT; CDR3aa: CASRGQGTNQPQHF
v_gene: TRBV5-1; j_gene: TRBJ1-1; d_gene: -; abundance: once; CDR3nt: TGCGCCAGCAGCTTGATACAGGGTACTGAAGCTTTCTTT; CDR3aa: CASSLIQGTEAFF
v_gene: TRBV7-2; j_gene: TRBJ1-1; d_gene: -; abundance: -; CDR3nt: TGTGCCAGCAGCTTAGCTTTGAGGGCTGAAGCTTTCTTT; CDR3aa: CASSLALRAEAFF
v_gene: TRBV9; j_gene: TRBJ2-1; d_gene: -; abundance: few; CDR3nt: TGTGCCAGCAGCGTAGGGACAGAGCAGTTCTTC; CDR3aa: CASSVGTEQFF
v_gene: TRBV29-1; j_gene: TRBJ2-2; d_gene: -; abundance: -; CDR3nt: TGCAGCGTTGGAGGAAGGAACACCGGGGAGCTGTTTTTT; CDR3aa: CSVGGRNTGELFF